Described below is a single TCR beta chain sequence and its context. Its antigen is not identified. The V end was cut by 4 bases, the J end by 0 bases, with 12 bases between. This CDR3 comprises 15 residues. The V gene's germline CDR1 is LNHDA and CDR2 SQIVND (reference sequence). A multiplex PCR was run with 60 Vbeta primers and 13 Jbeta primers. Sequencing was performed with immunoSEQ multiplex PCR; in TCRdb, only in-frame clones are kept and a portion is missing. Seen here are some 200,000 clones, approximately 9.5% observed once, and the top ten hold 1% to 1.5%. The sample belongs to a study of cytomegalovirus exposure and HLA in healthy donors. Whole-study context: A prior study identified over 100 million unique TCR beta sequences from roughly 180 million T cells.

Findings of the study overall: Reports state that TCR beta sequences accurately predicted most subjects' HLA-A and HLA-B alleles. Segments of the TCR beta V type were, in most cases, productive about 90% or about 30% of the time in an earlier analysis. Whilst most TCR sequences proved rare, a subset of public TCRs occurred across many donors.

The chain employs TRBV19 and TRBJ1-1; D unresolved. Material: PBMCs. The TCR comes from a woman in her 30s in good health and CMV-seropositive. CDR3 sequence: CASSSVTYLNTEAFF. The CDR3 nucleotides read TGTGCCAGTAGTAGCGTGACATATTTGAACACTGAAGCTTTCTTT.